Each of the 16 T cell receptor beta chains below was sequenced from the same sample in a study of blood T cell repertoires in COVID-19. Only in-frame clones appear in the TCRdb table, and some are missing; sequencing was by immunoSEQ multiplex PCR. This repertoire shows about 420,000 clones, 70% to 90% found once; its top ten account for roughly 0.78%. The sample comprised peripheral blood. The receptors derive from a man between 18 and 35 years old with COVID-19, enrolled during active disease.

The chain has TRBV2 and TRBJ2-1; 8 positions match TRBD2. CDR3 length equals 13 residues. CDR1 is SNHLY and CDR2 is FYNNEI in the germline V gene. V gave up 8 bases and J gave up 6 bases; unmatched junction bases: 6. The CDR3 region is CASRSGSINEQFF. CDR3 bases: TGTGCCAGCCGCAGCGGGAGTATCAATGAGCAGTTCTTC.

Note on this clone: Sequence at one end of the junction differs from germline and may be a read error. V usage is TRBV27 and J usage is TRBJ2-6, with a possible D match to TRBD2 (6 bases). The CDR3 runs to 14 residues. Germline-derived CDR1 and CDR2 are MNHEY and SMNVEV (reference sequence). The DNA for the CDR3 is TGTGTCAGCAGCCGCGGGGCTGGGGCCAACGTCCTGACTTTC. Its translation is CVSSRGAGANVLTF.

This clone was picked up one time. V and J are TRBV12-3 or TRBV12-4 and TRBJ2-7; D ambiguous. Trimming shortened V by 6 bases and J by 6 bases, and 9 bases separated the two germline ends. This CDR3 spans 11 amino acids. This chain's CDR3 is CASSKQSEQYF. The CDR3 nucleotides read TGTGCCAGCAGCAAACAGAGCGAGCAGTACTTC.

The CDR3 sequence is CATSDSDTNYGYTF. CDR3 DNA sequence: TGTGCCACCAGTGATTCGGACACAAACTATGGCTACACCTTC. V and J are TRBV24-1 and TRBJ1-2, with TRBD1 as a possible D gene (5 bases). The CDR3 length is 14 residues. Per germline, CDR1 KGHDR and CDR2 SFDVKD. Trimming pared 2 bases from V and 2 bases from J, leaving 8 bases between.

The gene calls are TRBV15 and TRBJ2-3; 8 nucleotides line up with TRBD2. In germline, CDR1 is LNHNV, CDR2 YYDKDF (reference sequence). V lost 1 base to trimming and J lost 2 bases; unmatched junction nucleotides: 2. The length of the CDR3 is 15 residues. CDR3 sequence: CATSRAGGHTDTQYF. In DNA, the CDR3 is TGTGCCACCAGCAGAGCGGGAGGGCACACAGATACGCAGTATTTT.

J is TRBJ2-7 and V is TRBV14, with D perhaps TRBD2 (5 bases). Germline lookup yields CDR1 SGHDN and CDR2 FVKESK. This CDR3 has 16 residues. Trimming took off 0 bases at V and 2 bases at J, with 14 bases between the two ends. CDR3 protein: CASSQDRRAGPYEQYF. The CDR3 DNA reads TGTGCCAGCAGCCAAGACCGGCGGGCCGGGCCCTACGAGCAGTACTTC.

The chain combines TRBV7-9 with TRBJ2-7, with no clear D. The V end was cut by 6 bases, the J end by 6 bases, with 15 bases between. Germline CDR1 reads SEHNR; CDR2 reads FQNEAQ (reference sequence). The CDR3 extends over 13 amino acids. The CDR3 DNA sequence: TGTGCCAGCAGGCCGGGTCTATCCGGCGAGCAGTACTTC. It codes for CASRPGLSGEQYF.

The chain is built from TRBV12-5 and TRBJ2-7, with 11 bases identical to TRBD2. This CDR3 comprises 16 residues. The J segment lost 0 bases and the V segment lost 5 bases, leaving 6 bases of the junction unmatched. Germline loops: CDR1 LGHNT, CDR2 FRNRAP. The CDR3 bases are TGTGCTAGTGGTATTAGCGGGAGGGATTACTCCTACGAGCAGTACTTC. This encodes CASGISGRDYSYEQYF.

V and J are TRBV3-1 (or the pseudogene TRBV3-2) and TRBJ1-2, with D tentatively TRBD1 (6 bases). This CDR3 is built from 16 residues. The V end lost 2 bases, the J end lost 4 bases, and 17 bases lay between the germline ends. The germline V gene has CDR1 LGHDT and CDR2 YNNKEL (reference sequence). The CDR3: CASSQIYVDSFYGYTF. CDR3 coding DNA: TGTGCCAGCAGCCAAATTTACGTGGACAGTTTCTATGGCTACACCTTC.

This clone came up a few times. The genes are TRBV3-1 (or the pseudogene TRBV3-2) and TRBJ2-7, with D perhaps TRBD1 (6 bases). V was cut by 8 bases and J by 3 bases, with 11 bases left in between. Germline V gives CDR1 LGHDT, CDR2 YNNKEL (reference sequence). This CDR3 contains 12 residues. The chain's CDR3 is CASGQTFYEQYF. For the CDR3, the DNA is TGTGCCAGCGGACAGACTTTCTACGAGCAGTACTTC.

This clone has just one count. This rearrangement joins TRBV4-1 to TRBJ2-2, with 7 bases matching TRBD1. This CDR3 is 18 amino acids long. Germline values: CDR1 MGHRA, CDR2 YSYEKL. V lost 4 bases, J lost 5 bases, and 16 bases stayed unmatched. The CDR3 nucleotides read TGCGCCAGCAGCCCCCATATACAGGGGTACAGAAAAACCGGGGAGCTGTTTTTT. The encoded protein is CASSPHIQGYRKTGELFF.

The rearrangement joins TRBV19 to TRBJ2-1, with D hard to call. The CDR3 extends over 13 amino acids. The V end was cut by 3 bases, the J end by 2 bases, with 5 bases between. Germline values: CDR1 LNHDA, CDR2 SQIVND (reference sequence). CDR3 region: CASSIGPYNEQFF. The CDR3 nucleotides read TGTGCCAGTAGTATTGGGCCCTACAATGAGCAGTTCTTC.

The chain joins TRBV28 to TRBJ1-1; no clear D gene. From germline, CDR1 is MDHEN and CDR2 SYDVKM. Trimming took 3 bases from V and 0 from J, leaving 2 bases between them. The CDR3 covers 12 residues. CDR3 region: CASSFMNTEAFF. CDR3 bases: TGTGCCAGCAGTTTCATGAACACTGAAGCTTTCTTT.

This clone has more than one count but fewer than ten. V gene TRBV25-1 combines with J gene TRBJ1-2, with a tentative D call TRBD1 (6 bases). The germline gives CDR1 MGHDK, CDR2 SYGVNS. The CDR3 has 14 residues. V was clipped by 3 bases and J by 6 bases, with 14 bases between them. CDR3: CASSELQGDHGYTF. The CDR3 DNA reads as TGTGCCAGCAGTGAGTTACAGGGAGATCATGGCTACACCTTC.

This clone was found once. The J gene is TRBJ2-7, the V gene TRBV6-5; no reliable D call. V was trimmed by 4 bases and J by 2 bases, leaving 12 bases between them. Germline CDR1 MNHEY, CDR2 SVGAGI. The CDR3 loop spans 14 amino acids. In DNA form, the CDR3 reads TGTGCCAGCAGTTCCCGAGGAGTGACCTACGAGCAGTACTTC. This encodes CASSSRGVTYEQYF.

The J gene is TRBJ2-2, the V gene TRBV18; 7 bases line up with TRBD2. J gave up 0 bases and V 3 bases, and 4 bases lay outside the gene matches. The CDR3 runs to 16 residues. The germline V gene has CDR1 KGHSH and CDR2 LQKENI. The CDR3 reads CASSPALAANTGELFF. CDR3 DNA sequence: TGTGCCAGCTCACCTGCGCTAGCGGCGAACACCGGGGAGCTGTTTTTT. Complete variable domain (other parts from reference TRBV18 and TRBJ2-2): NAGVMQNPRHLVRRRGQEARLRCSPMKGHSHVYWYRQLPEEGLKFMVYLQKENIIDESGMPKERFSAEFPKEGPSILRIQQVVRGDSAAYFCASSPALAANTGELFFGEGSRLTVL.